The rows below give T cell receptor beta chains drawn from one sample of a study of T cells after yellow fever vaccination. TCRdb used MiXCR to reprocess the 5' RACE reads, holding one entry per CDR3 protein. Here the sample spans about 260,000 distinct CDR3 sequences, approximately 13% being singletons. The starting material was CD4+ T cells sorted from PBMCs, obtained 45 days after the yellow fever booster vaccination. The receptor set was obtained from a man aged 25 to 45 who received the YFV17D yellow fever vaccine. Each CDR3 is given with its conserved first and last residue. A D gene is named only where the DNA matches it firmly. Some rows mark clone size as missing; the rest say once, few, many or name a class of expanded clone.

V	D	size	J	DNA	CDR3
TRBV20-1	NA	few	TRBJ2-3	TGCAGTGCTAGCGGGAGTTGGGATACGCAGTATTTT	CSASGSWDTQYF
TRBV12-3/TRBV12-4	NA	few	TRBJ2-3	TGTGCCAGCAGTTTGGGCGCTAGCTCAGATACGCAGTATTTT	CASSLGASSDTQYF
TRBV5-1	TRBD2	NA	TRBJ2-2	TGCGCCAGCGGTCGGGGGGACTCGAACACCGGGGAGCTGTTTTTT	CASGRGDSNTGELFF
TRBV7-9	NA	few	TRBJ2-5	TGTGCCAGCAGCTTGGTTCGGGCAGGGAGGTGGCAAGAGACCCAGTACTTC	CASSLVRAGRWQETQYF
TRBV10-3	NA	NA	TRBJ2-5	TGTGCCATCAGTAGGACGGGCGGCTTACAAGAGACCCAGTACTTC	CAISRTGGLQETQYF
TRBV18	NA	NA	TRBJ2-5	TGTGCCAGCTCACTCTACGGACAGCAAGAGACCCAGTACTTC	CASSLYGQQETQYF
TRBV14	NA	few	TRBJ2-2	TGTGCCAGCAGCCCAGGAGGGGTCGGGACAACATACACCGGGGAGCTGTTTTTT	CASSPGGVGTTYTGELFF
TRBV28	NA	few	TRBJ2-3	TGTGCCAGCAGTTTAACCCAGTTAAACACAGATACGCAGTATTTT	CASSLTQLNTDTQYF
TRBV29-1	TRBD2	few	TRBJ2-5	TGCAGCGGGGGACTAGCTCAAGAGACCCAGTACTTC	CSGGLAQETQYF
TRBV6-5	TRBD1	few	TRBJ1-5	TGTGCCAGCAGGACAGGGGGCGCGGATCAGCCCCAGCATTTT	CASRTGGADQPQHF
TRBV6-2/TRBV6-3	NA	NA	TRBJ2-1	TGTGCCGCCTTGAGTAGCGGAAGCTCCTACAATGAGCAGTTCTTC	CAALSSGSSYNEQFF
TRBV20-1	NA	many	TRBJ2-3	TGCAGTGCCAACTACGAGGGGGGAGATACGCAGTATTTT	CSANYEGGDTQYF
TRBV7-2	NA	NA	TRBJ2-7	TGTGCCAGCAGCCCTCAACCATACGAGCAGTACTTC	CASSPQPYEQYF
TRBV12-3/TRBV12-4	NA	few	TRBJ2-7	TGTGCCAGCACCTTACGGTTCTCCGAGCAGTACTTC	CASTLRFSEQYF
TRBV27	TRBD2	NA	TRBJ2-4	TGTGCCAGCAGTGGACTAGCGGACAAAAACATTCAGTACTTC	CASSGLADKNIQYF
TRBV4-3	TRBD2	NA	TRBJ2-1	TGCGCCAGCAGCCAAGGGAGACTAGCGGGAGTCAATGAGCAGTTCTTC	CASSQGRLAGVNEQFF
TRBV5-1	NA	few	TRBJ2-7	TGCGCCAGCAGCCCTCAACTCGGGGCCGAGCAGTACTTC	CASSPQLGAEQYF
TRBV4-3	TRBD2	NA	TRBJ2-1	TGCGCCAGCAGCCCCCGCCGACTAGCGGTAATGGCGGGGGAGCAGTTCTTC	CASSPRRLAVMAGEQFF
TRBV9	NA	few	TRBJ2-6	TGTGCCAGCAGCGTCCGGTCAGGGGCCAACGTCCTGACTTTC	CASSVRSGANVLTF
TRBV6-2/TRBV6-3	NA	few	TRBJ2-2	TGTGCCAGCACCCAAAGAAGCGCCGGGGAGCTGTTTTTT	CASTQRSAGELFF
TRBV6-1	TRBD1	NA	TRBJ2-7	TGTGCCAGCAGTGGACGAGGAGGCTCACAGGGGGCAGGCTACGAGCAGTACTTC	CASSGRGGSQGAGYEQYF
TRBV7-2	TRBD1	few	TRBJ2-7	TGTGCCAGCAGTGTCGGGACAGGTTACGAGCAGTACTTC	CASSVGTGYEQYF
TRBV6-1	NA	many	TRBJ2-7	TGTGCCAGCAGTCGGGACGGCTCCTACGAGCAGTACTTC	CASSRDGSYEQYF
TRBV6-2/TRBV6-3	TRBD2	few	TRBJ2-7	TGTGCCAGCAGGGGACTAGCGGGAATCACCTACGAGCAGTACTTC	CASRGLAGITYEQYF
TRBV18	TRBD1	NA	TRBJ2-7	TGTGCCAGCTCACCGGGACAGGGCTTCGAGCAGTACTTC	CASSPGQGFEQYF
TRBV20-1	NA	NA	TRBJ1-5	TGCAGTGCTTTGCAGGGCGGTCAGCCCCAGCATTTT	CSALQGGQPQHF
TRBV7-9	TRBD2	NA	TRBJ2-3	TGTGCCAGCAGTCGAAGCGGGAGGGCCACGAATACGCAGTATTTT	CASSRSGRATNTQYF
TRBV29-1	NA	NA	TRBJ2-1	TGCAGCGCCAAGCACAATGAGCAGTTCTTC	CSAKHNEQFF
TRBV12-3/TRBV12-4	NA	few	TRBJ2-1	TGTGCCAGCAGTTCCGGGGTCCCCTCCTACAATGAGCAGTTCTTC	CASSSGVPSYNEQFF